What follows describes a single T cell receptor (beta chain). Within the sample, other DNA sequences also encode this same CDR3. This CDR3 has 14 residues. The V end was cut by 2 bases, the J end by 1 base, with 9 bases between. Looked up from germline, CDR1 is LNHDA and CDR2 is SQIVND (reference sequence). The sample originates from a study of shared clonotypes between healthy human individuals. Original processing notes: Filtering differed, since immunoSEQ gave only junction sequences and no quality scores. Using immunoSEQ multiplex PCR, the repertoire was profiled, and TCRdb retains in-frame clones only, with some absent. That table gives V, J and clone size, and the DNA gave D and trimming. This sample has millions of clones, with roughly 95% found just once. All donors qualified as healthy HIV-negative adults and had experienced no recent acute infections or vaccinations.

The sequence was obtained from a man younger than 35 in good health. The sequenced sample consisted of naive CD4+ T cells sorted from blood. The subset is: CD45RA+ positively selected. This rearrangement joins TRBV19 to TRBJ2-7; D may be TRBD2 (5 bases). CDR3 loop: CASSIPGLSYEQYF. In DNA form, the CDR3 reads TGTGCCAGTAGTATACCGGGGTTGTCCTACGAGCAGTACTTC. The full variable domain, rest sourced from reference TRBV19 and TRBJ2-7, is DGGITQSPKYLFRKEGQNVTLSCEQNLNHDAMYWYRQDPGQGLRLIYYSQIVNDFQKGDIAEGYSVSREKKESFPLTVTSAQKNPTAFYLCASSIPGLSYEQYFGPGTRLTVT.